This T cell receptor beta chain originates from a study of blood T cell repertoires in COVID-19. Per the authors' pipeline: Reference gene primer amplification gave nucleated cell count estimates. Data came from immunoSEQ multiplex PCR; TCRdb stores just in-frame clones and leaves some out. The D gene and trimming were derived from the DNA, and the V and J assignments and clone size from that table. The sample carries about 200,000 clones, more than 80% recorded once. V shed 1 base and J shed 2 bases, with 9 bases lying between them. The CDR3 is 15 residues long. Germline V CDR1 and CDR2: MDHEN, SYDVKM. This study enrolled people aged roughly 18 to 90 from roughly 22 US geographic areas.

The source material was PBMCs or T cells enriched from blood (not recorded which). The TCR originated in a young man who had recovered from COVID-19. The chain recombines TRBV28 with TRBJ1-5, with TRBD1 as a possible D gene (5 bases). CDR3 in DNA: TGTGCCAGCAGTTTATTCTCGGGGGGCAATCAGCCCCAGCATTTT. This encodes CASSLFSGGNQPQHF. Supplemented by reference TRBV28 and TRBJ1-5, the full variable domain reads DVKVTQSSRYLVKRTGEKVFLECVQDMDHENMFWYRQDPGLGLRLIYFSYDVKMKEKGDIPEGYSVSREKKERFSLILESASTNQTSMYLCASSLFSGGNQPQHFGDGTRLSIL.